These 5 T cell receptor beta chains came from one sample sequenced in a study of shared clonotypes between healthy human individuals. The data were produced by immunoSEQ multiplex PCR, yet TCRdb's version contains in-frame clones alone and is incomplete. The data contain fewer than 2.5 million clones, approximately 94% of them singletons. The sample comprised naive CD4+ T cells from PBMCs. Described subset: CD45RA+ positively selected. These receptors all come from a man between 18 and 35 years old in good health. Some clones in this sample may be carry-over from other donors' samples.

The V call is TRBV18, the J call TRBJ1-2, with 7 nucleotides matching TRBD1. This CDR3 is 13 amino acids long. V lost 3 bases and J lost 3; bases outside the gene matches: 1. CDR1 and CDR2 (germline): KGHSH, LQKENI. The CDR3 DNA reads TGTGCCAGCTCACCGGGACAGTACTATGGCTACACCTTC. This codes for CASSPGQYYGYTF.

The gene calls are TRBV28 and TRBJ1-1; 7 bases align to TRBD1. Germline V lookup: CDR1 MDHEN, CDR2 SYDVKM. The trim removed 6 bases at V and 3 bases at J, leaving 10 bases unmatched. There are 15 residues in the CDR3. Here the CDR3 DNA reads TGTGCCAGCAGCAGAGAGCCAGGGGGGCACACTGAAGCTTTCTTT. Translating gives CASSREPGGHTEAFF.

V usage is TRBV7-2 and J usage is TRBJ1-5, with TRBD1 as a possible D gene (5 bases). Germline V gene lookup returns CDR1 SGHTA and CDR2 FQGNSA. V was pared by 5 bases and J by 6 bases, with 11 bases between. CDR3 size: 13 residues. CDR3 coding DNA: TGTGCCAGCAGCCGGGGACGTTTTCAGCCCCAGCATTTT. Its protein is CASSRGRFQPQHF.

The V call is TRBV11-1, the J call TRBJ2-7; 11 nucleotides agree with TRBD2. The CDR3 loop spans 15 amino acids. Germline V gives CDR1 SGHAT, CDR2 FQDESV (reference sequence). V was clipped by 5 bases and J by 5 bases; unmatched bases: 8. In DNA form, the CDR3 reads TGTGCCAGCAGCCCAGAGGCGACTAGCGGGAACGAGCAGTACTTC. Translated: CASSPEATSGNEQYF.

A note on this clone: This sample also contains other DNA sequences that code for the same CDR3. The chain carries TRBV7-9 and TRBJ1-4, with no clear D. Germline V gene lookup returns CDR1 SEHNR and CDR2 FQNEAQ (reference sequence). The CDR3 has 14 amino acids. Trimming removed 6 bases from V and 0 bases from J, with 8 bases in between. CDR3 amino acids: CASRPGTTNEKLFF. CDR3 in DNA: TGTGCCAGCAGGCCGGGGACAACTAATGAAAAACTGTTTTTT.